This entry lists 26 T cell receptor beta chains sequenced from one sample in a study of T cells in Graves' hyperthyroidism and ophthalmopathy. The source material, RNA transcripts, was used to amplify TCR beta CDR3 regions. Carried out on the TCR CDR3, a first-round RT-PCR used the HTBI primer set. TCRdb reanalysed the multiplex PCR reads using MiXCR and keeps one entry per CDR3 protein. The sample contains hundreds of thousands of distinct CDR3 sequences, roughly 14% of which appear only once. Sequencing input: blood. The receptors originated from a young man with Graves' ophthalmopathy.

The rearrangement joins TRBV13 to TRBJ2-2; TRBD1 matches at 9 bases. Trimming removed 5 bases from V and 4 bases from J; junction bases left unmatched: 5. Germline CDR1 PRHDT, CDR2 FYEKMQ (reference sequence). The CDR3 is 15 residues long. The CDR3 is CASSPETGGTGELFF. The CDR3 region has the DNA TGTGCCAGCAGCCCGGAGACAGGGGGCACCGGGGAGCTGTTTTTT. Full variable domain (remainder filled in from reference TRBV13 and TRBJ2-2): AAGVIQSPRHLIKEKRETATLKCYPIPRHDTVYWYQQGPGQDPQFLISFYEKMQSDKGSIPDRFSAQQFSDYHSELNMSSLELGDSALYFCASSPETGGTGELFFGEGSRLTVL.

In its sample, this clonotype was seen many times. The V gene is TRBV11-2, the J gene TRBJ2-5, with 7 bases lining up with TRBD1. V lost 6 bases and J lost 6; bases outside the gene matches: 16. The CDR3 totals 16 residues. Germline loops: CDR1 SGHAT, CDR2 FQNNGV. The CDR3 loop reads CASSNTGVWGPKTQYF. CDR3 DNA sequence: TGTGCCAGCAGTAACACAGGGGTTTGGGGACCCAAGACCCAGTACTTC.

Many counts were recorded for this clonotype. V usage is TRBV12-3 or TRBV12-4 and J usage is TRBJ2-3; the match to TRBD2 covers 13 bases. The J segment lost 2 bases and the V segment lost 5 bases, leaving 4 bases of the junction unmatched. The CDR3 spans 16 residues. The CDR3 region has the DNA TGTGCCAGCAGTCGGACTAGCGGGGGAATCACAGATACGCAGTATTTT. Its translation is CASSRTSGGITDTQYF.

This clonotype was recorded a few times. The V and J genes are TRBV12-3 or TRBV12-4 and TRBJ1-5; perhaps TRBD1 as D (5 bases). Trimming removed 4 bases from V and 11 bases from J, with 18 bases in between. The CDR3 is 14 amino acids. CDR3 loop: CASSWGRGGVSQHF. Here the CDR3 DNA reads TGTGCCAGCAGTTGGGGACGGGGAGGGGTCTCCCAGCATTTT.

This clonotype was recorded many times. The V call is TRBV6-1, the J call TRBJ2-7; no clear D gene. V lost 8 bases and J lost 3, with 14 bases in between. Germline V CDR1 and CDR2: MNHNS, SASEGT. The CDR3 loop spans 13 amino acids. In DNA form, the CDR3 reads TGTGCCAGCCTTGGTCCCGCCTACTACGAGCAGTACTTC. It codes for CASLGPAYYEQYF.

The rearrangement links TRBV5-5 to TRBJ2-1; 12 bases are a match to TRBD2. This CDR3 has 16 amino acids. Losses at the gene ends were 4 bases for V and 3 bases for J; bases not matched to a gene: 5. The germline V gene encodes CDR1 SGHKS and CDR2 YYEKEE (reference sequence). CDR3 nucleotides: TGTGCCAGCAGCCCCGGGACTAGCGGGCACTACAATGAGCAGTTCTTC. It translates to CASSPGTSGHYNEQFF. Full variable domain (outside the CDR3, taken from reference TRBV5-5 and TRBJ2-1): DAGVTQSPTHLIKTRGQQVTLRCSPISGHKSVSWYQQVLGQGPQFIFQYYEKEERGRGNFPDRFSARQFPNYSSELNVNALLLGDSALYLCASSPGTSGHYNEQFFGPGTRLTVL.

This clonotype was picked up many times. V usage is TRBV6-1 and J usage is TRBJ1-2; 7 bases fit TRBD1. Germline V gene data show CDR1 as MNHNS and CDR2 as SASEGT. J gave up 3 bases and V 3 bases, and 10 bases lay outside the gene matches. This CDR3 has 16 amino acids. The CDR3 is CASSEANDRVDYGYTF. CDR3 DNA: TGTGCCAGCAGTGAGGCTAACGACAGGGTGGACTATGGCTACACCTTC.

This clonotype was seen more than once but under ten times. V usage is TRBV27 and J usage is TRBJ2-6; D not resolved. The CDR3 sequence is 14 residues long. V lost 10 bases, J lost 1 base, and 11 bases lay in between. From germline, CDR1 is MNHEY and CDR2 SMNVEV (reference sequence). The CDR3 protein is CATKWGSGANVLTF. The DNA of the CDR3 is TGTGCCACCAAGTGGGGTTCTGGGGCCAACGTCCTGACTTTC.

This clonotype was picked up many times. The chain uses TRBV20-1 and TRBJ2-7; 8 bases fit TRBD2. There are 14 residues in the CDR3. Germline lookup yields CDR1 DFQATT and CDR2 SNEGSKA (reference sequence). Trimming cost V 6 bases and J 2 bases; bases outside gene matches: 9. DNA of the CDR3: TGCAGTGCCGAAAGGGCAGCGGGAGCCTACGAGCAGTACTTC. Translating it yields CSAERAAGAYEQYF.

To note about this clonotype: This may arise from a read error, as a much more abundant clone is one base away. The chain couples TRBV6-1 to TRBJ2-7; D unresolved. This CDR3 has 12 residues. CDR1 and CDR2 (germline): MNHNS, SASEGT. The CDR3 is CVSSSRTYEQYF. In DNA, the CDR3 is TGTGTCAGCAGTAGCAGAACCTACGAGCAGTACTTC.

Ten or more counts support this clonotype. The V call is TRBV6-5, the J call TRBJ2-2; 8 nucleotides match TRBD2. This CDR3 comprises 16 residues. J was trimmed by 1 base and V by 2 bases; bases with no gene match: 3. The germline CDR1 and CDR2 sequences are MNHEY and SVGAGI. For the CDR3, the DNA is TGTGCCAGCAGTTACGGGCTAGCGGGGAACACCGGGGAGCTGTTTTTT. The encoded protein is CASSYGLAGNTGELFF.

This clonotype was recorded at least ten times. The chain has TRBV2 and TRBJ2-2; a possible D gene is TRBD1 (6 bases). This CDR3 spans 14 amino acids. Trimming took off 4 bases at V and 0 bases at J, with 6 bases between the two ends. Germline V gene sequence: CDR1 SNHLY, CDR2 FYNNEI. As DNA, the CDR3 is TGTGCCAGCAGTGCAGGGGCGAACACCGGGGAGCTGTTTTTT. The encoded protein is CASSAGANTGELFF.

The gene calls are TRBV2 and TRBJ2-7; the match to TRBD2 covers 10 bases. The V and J ends lost 6 bases and 2 bases, in that order; junction bases with no gene match: 10. The CDR3 covers 16 residues. Germline values: CDR1 SNHLY, CDR2 FYNNEI. The DNA for the CDR3 is TGTGCCAGCAGATGGGGCACTAGCGGGGCAACCTACGAGCAGTACTTC. Translating gives CASRWGTSGATYEQYF.

This clonotype was counted at least ten times. The rearrangement links TRBV13 to TRBJ2-3, with 11 bases matching TRBD2. Per the germline V gene, CDR1 is PRHDT and CDR2 is FYEKMQ (reference sequence). V lost 5 bases to trimming and J lost 5 bases; unmatched junction nucleotides: 6. This CDR3 has 15 amino acids. The CDR3 nucleotides read TGTGCCAGCAGCCCCAGCCTAGCGGGAGGAGATACGCAGTATTTT. The encoded protein is CASSPSLAGGDTQYF.

This clonotype has ten or more counts. The rearrangement joins TRBV11-2 to TRBJ2-7; perhaps TRBD2 as D (6 bases). The ends were cut back, 3 bases at V and 6 bases at J, with 12 bases in the middle. CDR3 length: 13 amino acids. Germline assignment: CDR1 SGHAT and CDR2 FQNNGV. CDR3 sequence (DNA): TGTGCCAGCAGCTTCCGGGAGACGGGCGAGCAGTACTTC. Encoded protein: CASSFRETGEQYF.

This clonotype has at least ten counts. This chain links TRBV12-3 or TRBV12-4 with TRBJ1-4, with unresolved D. There are 14 residues in the CDR3. The V gene lost 3 bases and the J gene lost 0 bases, with 5 bases spanning the gap. CDR3 bases: TGTGCCAGCAGTTTTGGAACAACTAATGAAAAACTGTTTTTT. This sequence encodes CASSFGTTNEKLFF.

The sample holds a few counts of this clonotype. V gene TRBV6-6 combines with J gene TRBJ1-3; D is undetermined. Trimming shortened V by 1 base and J by 4 bases, and 5 bases separated the two germline ends. This CDR3 comprises 13 residues. The germline V gene encodes CDR1 MNHNY and CDR2 SVGAGI (reference sequence). CDR3 amino acids: CASSYYVGNTIYF. The CDR3, as DNA: TGTGCCAGCAGTTACTATGTCGGAAACACCATATATTTT.

The table lists this clonotype with a few counts. V and J are TRBV27 and TRBJ2-2, with 7 bases aligning to TRBD1. Per the germline V gene, CDR1 is MNHEY and CDR2 is SMNVEV (reference sequence). The CDR3 covers 16 residues. V was clipped by 2 bases and J by 4 bases; unmatched bases: 7. The CDR3 protein is CASSLLWDRLTGELFF. Here the CDR3 DNA reads TGTGCCAGCAGTTTACTTTGGGACAGACTCACCGGGGAGCTGTTTTTT.

This clonotype was recorded a few times. The rearrangement links TRBV27 to TRBJ1-3; D not certain. Germline CDR1 MNHEY, CDR2 SMNVEV (reference sequence). V lost 8 bases, J lost 1 base, and 3 bases lay in between. The CDR3 is made up of 11 amino acids. CDR3 protein: CASASGNTIYF. CDR3 in DNA: TGTGCCAGCGCGTCTGGAAACACCATATATTTT.

In its sample, this clonotype was seen a few times. The chain is built from TRBV12-5 and TRBJ2-2, with a weak D call TRBD2 (6 bases). Germline values: CDR1 LGHNT, CDR2 FRNRAP. The ends were cut back, 1 base at V and 6 bases at J, with 9 bases in the middle. CDR3 length equals 14 residues. CDR3 in amino acids: CASGLEPGAGELFF. CDR3 sequence (DNA): TGTGCTAGTGGTTTGGAACCGGGGGCCGGGGAGCTGTTTTTT. The variable domain in full, with the rest retrieved from reference TRBV12-5 and TRBJ2-2, is DARVTQTPRHKVTEMGQEVTMRCQPILGHNTVFWYRQTMMQGLELLAYFRNRAPLDDSGMPKDRFSAEMPDATLATLKIQPSEPRDSAVYFCASGLEPGAGELFFGEGSRLTVL.

This clonotype appeared many times. This chain's CDR3 is CASSQVDSNYGYTF. The CDR3 nucleotides are TGTGCCAGCAGCCAAGTGGACAGTAACTATGGCTACACCTTC. The chain combines TRBV3-1 with TRBJ1-2; perhaps TRBD1 as D (6 bases). With 1 base removed from V and 1 base from J, the gap between germline ends came to 7 bases. Germline V gives CDR1 LGHDT, CDR2 YNNKEL (reference sequence). The CDR3 length is 14 residues.

The gene calls are TRBV19 and TRBJ2-2; D is unclear. The CDR3 covers 11 residues. Germline V CDR1 and CDR2: LNHDA, SQIVND (reference sequence). V gave up 7 bases and J gave up 6 bases, with 6 bases separating them. The CDR3 bases are TGTGCCAGTACCTCCTCCGGGGAGCTGTTTTTT. Translated: CASTSSGELFF.

The table lists this clonotype with many counts. The V gene is TRBV12-5, the J gene TRBJ2-1; tentative D call: TRBD2 (7 bases). CDR3 length: 15 amino acids. V lost 0 bases, J lost 5 bases, and 11 bases lay in between. CDR1 and CDR2 from the germline V gene are LGHNT and FRNRAP. CDR3 bases: TGTGCTAGTGGTTTGGTAAACGGGGGGCACAATGAGCAGTTCTTC. Translation gives CASGLVNGGHNEQFF.

This clonotype was seen a few times. The V call is TRBV7-6, the J call TRBJ2-7; D is perhaps TRBD2 (6 bases). This CDR3 spans 15 amino acids. With 1 base removed from V and 4 bases from J, the gap between germline ends came to 14 bases. CDR1 and CDR2 from the germline V gene are SGHVS and FNYEAQ. DNA for the CDR3: TGTGCCAGCAGCTTAGGGCCCGGACTAAAGTACGAGCAGTACTTC. Translated: CASSLGPGLKYEQYF.

This clonotype showed up many times. The V call is TRBV3-1, the J call TRBJ2-5, with 9 bases fitting TRBD1. This CDR3 is 11 amino acids long. Unmatched junction bases numbered 3, after V lost 3 bases and J lost 13 bases. From germline, CDR1 is LGHDT and CDR2 YNNKEL (reference sequence). CDR3 protein: CASSHGTGSYF. DNA of the CDR3: TGTGCCAGCAGCCACGGGACAGGGTCGTACTTC.

V usage is TRBV6-2 or TRBV6-3 and J usage is TRBJ2-1; TRBD2 aligns across 11 bases. V lost 9 bases and J lost 3; bases outside the gene matches: 7. The length of the CDR3 is 15 residues. Germline lookup yields CDR1 MNHEY and CDR2 SVGEGT. The CDR3 nucleotides are TGTGCCAGGGGGACTAGCGGACACATCTACAATGAGCAGTTCTTC. It codes for CARGTSGHIYNEQFF.